This record concerns one TCR beta chain sequence. The antigen is not known. This sample was taken from a study of response to subunit inactivated influenza vaccine. General study results and limits: The authors suggested that every seasonal influenza vaccination recruits few new T cells.

TCRdb recomputed calls from the RT-PCR reads with MiXCR, one row per CDR3 protein. The data show approximately 530,000 distinct CDR3 sequences, approximately 7.3% seen once. V lost 2 bases and J 2 bases, leaving 9 bases between the germline ends. The CDR3 has 15 residues. The germline CDR1 and CDR2 sequences are MNHEY and SVGAGI. V usage is TRBV6-5 and J usage is TRBJ2-2; D is unresolved. The sequencing here drew on PBMCs from blood, taken approximately 25 months after vaccination. The source is a man in his fifties or sixties who received an inactivated influenza vaccine. The CDR3 here is CASSYRLDNTGELFF. CDR3 bases: TGTGCCAGCAGTTACCGCCTGGATAACACCGGGGAGCTGTTTTTT.